Sequencing of this TCR beta chain was carried out in a study of CD8+ T cells in alopecia areata. At the level of the study: Treated patients were given 5 to 10 mg oral tofacitinib twice daily. General study results and limits: Tofacitinib did not eliminate many expanded lesional clones from scalp or blood.

There are a few counts of this clone. Its antigen is not known. RNA was isolated and reverse transcribed to cDNA, the sequencing template. Sequencing was performed with immunoSEQ multiplex PCR; in TCRdb, only in-frame clones are kept and a portion is missing. The sample yields approximately 150,000 clones, about 54% seen once. Treatment in this sample: oral pan-JAK inhibitor, 5-10 mg twice daily. Germline V gene lookup returns CDR1 SNHLY and CDR2 FYNNEI. This CDR3 region has 14 residues. Trimming cost V 9 bases and J 8 bases, with 20 bases left between them. The gene calls are TRBV2 and TRBJ2-1; D is possibly TRBD1 (6 bases). The specimen was CD4+ T cells sorted from blood, collected at approximately week 61, from a patient treated with tofacitinib. This clonotype was obtained from a human donor with alopecia areata. The CDR3 DNA reads TGTGCCAGGGCGCCTTCTAGGGACAATTATGAGCAGTTCTTC. Its protein product is CARAPSRDNYEQFF.